This passage covers 6 T cell receptor beta chains from one sample sequenced in a study of cytomegalovirus exposure and HLA in healthy donors. PCR amplification relied on 60 Vbeta primers (plus 13 Jbeta primers). The repertoire was sequenced with immunoSEQ multiplex PCR; TCRdb's copy has only in-frame clones and lacks some. The sample holds roughly 100,000 clones. The sequenced sample was PBMCs. The origin of the receptors is a man aged 35 to 55 in good health and CMV-seronegative.

V usage is TRBV6-5 and J usage is TRBJ1-5; D is unresolved. CDR1 and CDR2 (germline): MNHEY, SVGAGI. The CDR3 has 13 amino acids. The V end lost 7 bases, the J end lost 3 bases, and 10 bases lay between the germline ends. CDR3 amino acids: CASTHGVNQPQHF. CDR3 nucleotides: TGTGCCAGCACTCACGGAGTCAATCAGCCCCAGCATTTT.

The gene calls are TRBV7-2 and TRBJ2-7; a possible D gene is TRBD1 (8 bases). The V and J ends lost 5 bases and 4 bases respectively, with 18 bases between them. The V gene's germline CDR1 is SGHTA and CDR2 FQGNSA. The CDR3 covers 15 residues. Written as DNA, the CDR3 is TGTGCCAGCAGCCTACAACAGGGGGGGGCTTACGAGCAGTACTTC. This encodes CASSLQQGGAYEQYF.

The chain joins TRBV9 to TRBJ1-2, with 11 bases identical to TRBD1. CDR1 and CDR2 (germline): SGDLS, YYNGEE. V lost 5 bases, J lost 9 bases, and 9 bases stayed unmatched. The CDR3 contains 14 residues. The CDR3 spells CASRGTGGPFSYTF. The CDR3 DNA is TGTGCCAGCAGGGGGACAGGGGGTCCCTTTAGCTACACCTTC.

This chain links TRBV7-2 with TRBJ2-1, with no clear D. V was clipped by 0 bases and J by 8 bases, with 8 bases between them. Germline V lookup: CDR1 SGHTA, CDR2 FQGNSA. The CDR3 extends over 13 amino acids. CDR3 DNA sequence: TGTGCCAGCAGCTTAGCTGGAGACTATGAGCAGTTCTTC. Encoded protein: CASSLAGDYEQFF.

The CDR3 nucleotides read TGTGCCTGGAGAGCGGGAACTGAAAAACTGTTTTTT. It translates to CAWRAGTEKLFF. The chain recombines TRBV30 with TRBJ1-4; no firm D call. The CDR3 contains 12 residues. From germline, CDR1 is GTSNPN and CDR2 SVGIG (reference sequence). V was cut by 3 bases and J by 7 bases, with 9 bases left in between. The variable domain in full, with the rest retrieved from reference TRBV30 and TRBJ1-4, is SQTIHQWPATLVQPVGSPLSLECTVEGTSNPNLYWYRQAAGRGLQLLFYSVGIGQISSEVPQNLSASRPQDRQFILSSKKLLLSDSGFYLCAWRAGTEKLFFGSGTQLSVL.

The chain recombines TRBV27 with TRBJ2-4, with 7 bases that match TRBD2. This CDR3 is built from 16 residues. J lost 7 bases, V lost 1 base, and 10 bases had no gene match. Germline CDR1 reads MNHEY; CDR2 reads SMNVEV (reference sequence). CDR3 nucleotides: TGTGCCAGCAGTTTATATCCGCAGGGAGGGAGCAACATTCAGTACTTC. It encodes CASSLYPQGGSNIQYF.